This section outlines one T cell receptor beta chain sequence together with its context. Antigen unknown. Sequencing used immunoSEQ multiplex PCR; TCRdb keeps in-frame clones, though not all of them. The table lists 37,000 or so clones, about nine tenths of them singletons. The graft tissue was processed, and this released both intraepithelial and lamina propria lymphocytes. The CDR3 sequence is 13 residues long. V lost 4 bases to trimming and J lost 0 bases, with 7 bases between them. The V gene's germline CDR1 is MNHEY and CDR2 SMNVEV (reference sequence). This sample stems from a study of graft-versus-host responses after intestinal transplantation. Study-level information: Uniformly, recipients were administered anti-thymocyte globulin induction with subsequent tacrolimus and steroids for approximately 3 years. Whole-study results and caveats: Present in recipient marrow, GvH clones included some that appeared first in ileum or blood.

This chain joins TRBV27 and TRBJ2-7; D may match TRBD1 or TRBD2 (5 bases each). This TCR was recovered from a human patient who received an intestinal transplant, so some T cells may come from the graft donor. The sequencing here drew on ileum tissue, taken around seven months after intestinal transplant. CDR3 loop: CASSWGFSYEQYF. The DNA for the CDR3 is TGTGCCAGCAGTTGGGGGTTCTCCTACGAGCAGTACTTC.